The present T cell receptor (beta chain) was sequenced within a study of T cell clonality in common variable immunodeficiency. This clone has ten or more counts. Antigen specificity is unknown. The read is 3 residues too short to cover the CDR3 end, so that end is filled in from the germline J gene. The CDR3 length is 16 residues. From germline, CDR1 is SGHRS and CDR2 YFSETQ. Unmatched junction bases numbered 9, after V lost 0 bases and J lost 6 bases. Study-wide findings and caveats: Fewer TCRbeta clones were shared among CVID subjects than controls. Repertoire-complication correlations in CVID were limited by patient heterogeneity.

Heparinized whole blood, 5 to 8 ml, came from each donor. Produced via immunoSEQ multiplex PCR; TCRdb's table is partial and in-frame only. The data show roughly 55,000 clones, with none appearing a single time. This chain uses TRBV5-1 with TRBJ1-1; 9 bases agree with TRBD1. Sequences were obtained from peripheral blood mononuclear cells. This sequence originates from a person aged 18 to 70 in good health. This CDR3 is CASSLAFGQGRAEAFF. The CDR3 bases that were read are TGCGCCAGCAGCTTGGCCTTTGGACAGGGGAGAGCTGAA.